This T cell receptor (beta chain) appears in the sequencing data of a study of CD8 T cells in ankylosing spondylitis. TCRdb ran MiXCR on the 5' RACE reads and lists one entry per CDR3 protein. The profile shows 36,000 or so distinct CDR3 sequences, about 6.3% of them singletons. This clonotype was counted many times. What was sequenced was blood, either unsorted or a sorted T cell fraction (not recorded which). The clonotype originates from a male donor with ankylosing spondylitis or in good health (not recorded which).

The CDR3 reads CASSFTRQGVFF. CDR3 bases: TGTGCCAGCAGTTTCACTCGGCAGGGGGTATTCTTT. This sequence joins TRBV28 and TRBJ1-1; 7 bases fit TRBD1. The trim removed 3 bases at V and 14 bases at J, leaving 9 bases unmatched. The CDR3 is 12 amino acids. Germline V lookup: CDR1 MDHEN, CDR2 SYDVKM.